The clone carrying this T cell receptor beta chain ranks as large. The data originate from a study of blood T cell repertoires in COVID-19. Germline CDR1 and CDR2: SEHNR and FQNEAQ (reference sequence). CDR3 length: 18 residues. The V and J ends lost 4 bases and 3 bases respectively, with 25 bases between them. TCRdb keeps only in-frame clones here, not all; method: immunoSEQ multiplex PCR. Of about 89,000 clones in the sample, about four fifths were seen once. Sequencing was performed on peripheral blood. The V gene is TRBV7-9, the J gene TRBJ2-7; tentative D call: TRBD1 (5 bases). The receptor was isolated from a man in his 70s with COVID-19, enrolled during active disease. The CDR3 loop reads CASSSLKGPGSSGYEQYF. DNA for the CDR3: TGTGCCAGCAGCTCTTTAAAGGGGCCAGGCTCCAGTGGCTACGAGCAGTACTTC.